This T cell receptor (beta chain) was identified in a study of OX40 agonist ivuxolimab in advanced cancers. Study outcomes and limitations: The study observed clonal expansion of CD4+ and CD8+ blood T cells by week 6 at 0.1 to 3.0 mg/kg. More expanded clones were seen, on average, in CD8+ T cells than in CD4+. Individuals who were partial responders at 0.1-3.0 mg/kg had clonal expansion that ranked among the lowest.

Details on this clone: Its antigen is as yet unknown.

Assay: immunoSEQ multiplex PCR; the TCRdb copy retains only in-frame clones and omits some. The sample consists of about 82,000 clones, more than 70% of them appearing once. The CDR3 is 16 residues long. Germline V CDR1 and CDR2: SGHRS, YFSETQ. V shed 4 bases and J 3 bases; nucleotides not matched to a gene: 7. The chain combines TRBV5-1 with TRBJ2-6, with 7 bases that match TRBD1. The specimen comprised CD4+ or CD8+ T cells sorted from blood, sampled in a trial of the OX40 agonist ivuxolimab. The sequence came from an adult with an advanced solid tumor such as melanoma, head and neck, liver or kidney cancer. In nucleotides, the CDR3 is TGCGCCAGCAGCCTTAGAACAGGGGTTGGGGCCAACGTCCTGACTTTC. Translating gives CASSLRTGVGANVLTF.